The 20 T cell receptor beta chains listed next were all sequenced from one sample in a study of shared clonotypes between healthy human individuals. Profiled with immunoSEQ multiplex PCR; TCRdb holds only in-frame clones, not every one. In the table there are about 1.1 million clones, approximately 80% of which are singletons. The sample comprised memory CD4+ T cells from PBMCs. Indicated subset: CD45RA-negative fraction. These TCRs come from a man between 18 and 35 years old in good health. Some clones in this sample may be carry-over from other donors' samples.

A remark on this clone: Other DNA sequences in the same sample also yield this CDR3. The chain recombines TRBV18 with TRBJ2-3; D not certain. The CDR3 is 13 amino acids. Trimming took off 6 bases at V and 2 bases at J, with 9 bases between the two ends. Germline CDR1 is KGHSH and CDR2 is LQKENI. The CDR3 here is CASSPGITDTQYF. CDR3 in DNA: TGTGCCAGCTCCCCCGGCATCACAGATACGCAGTATTTT.

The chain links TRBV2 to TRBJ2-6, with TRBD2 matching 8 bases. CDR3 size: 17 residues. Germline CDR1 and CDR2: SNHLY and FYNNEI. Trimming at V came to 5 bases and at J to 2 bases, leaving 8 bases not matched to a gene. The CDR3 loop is CASSFTSGRPGANVLTF. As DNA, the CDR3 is TGTGCCAGCAGTTTTACTAGCGGACGACCTGGGGCCAACGTCCTGACTTTC. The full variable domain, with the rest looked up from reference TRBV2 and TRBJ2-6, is EPEVTQTPSHQVTQMGQEVILRCVPISNHLYFYWYRQILGQKVEFLVSFYNNEISEKSEIFDDQFSVERPDGSNFTLKIRSTKLEDSAMYFCASSFTSGRPGANVLTFGAGSRLTVL.

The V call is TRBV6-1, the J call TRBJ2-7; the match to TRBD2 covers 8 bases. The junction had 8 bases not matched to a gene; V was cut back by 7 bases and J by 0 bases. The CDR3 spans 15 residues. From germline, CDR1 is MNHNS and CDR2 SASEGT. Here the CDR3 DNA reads TGTGCCAGCACACAACAAGCGGGGGACTCCTACGAGCAGTACTTC. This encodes CASTQQAGDSYEQYF.

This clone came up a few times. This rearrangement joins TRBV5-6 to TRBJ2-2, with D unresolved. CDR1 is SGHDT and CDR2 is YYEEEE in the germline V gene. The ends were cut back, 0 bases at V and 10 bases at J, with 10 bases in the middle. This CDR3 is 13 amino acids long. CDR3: CASSLVGVKELFF. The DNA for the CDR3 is TGTGCCAGCAGCTTGGTCGGAGTTAAGGAGCTGTTTTTT.

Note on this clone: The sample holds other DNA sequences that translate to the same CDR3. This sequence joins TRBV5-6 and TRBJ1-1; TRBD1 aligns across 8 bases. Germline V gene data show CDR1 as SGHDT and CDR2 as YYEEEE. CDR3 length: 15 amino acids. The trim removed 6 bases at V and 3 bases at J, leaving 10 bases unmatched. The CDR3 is CASNPLDRGYTEAFF. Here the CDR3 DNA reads TGTGCCAGCAACCCTCTAGACAGGGGATACACTGAAGCTTTCTTT.

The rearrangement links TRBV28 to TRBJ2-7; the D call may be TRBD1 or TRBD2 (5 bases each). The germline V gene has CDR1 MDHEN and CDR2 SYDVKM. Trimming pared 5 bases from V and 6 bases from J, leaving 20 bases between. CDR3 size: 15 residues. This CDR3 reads CASSVPEGPPAEQYF. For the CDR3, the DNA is TGTGCCAGCAGTGTCCCTGAGGGACCCCCCGCCGAGCAGTACTTC.

The CDR3 DNA reads as TGTGCCAGCAGCCAAGATCGCGGGTCGGGCACGCAGTATTTT. Translating gives CASSQDRGSGTQYF. The chain has TRBV4-2 and TRBJ2-3, with D possibly TRBD2 on 5 matching bases. The CDR3 length is 14 residues. The V end was cut by 0 bases, the J end by 9 bases, with 13 bases between. The germline V gene encodes CDR1 LGHNA and CDR2 YNFKEQ.

CDR3: CAWSVLGPTYEQYF. DNA for the CDR3: TGTGCCTGGAGTGTACTCGGCCCTACATACGAGCAGTACTTC. The chain has TRBV30 and TRBJ2-7; D gene uncertain. The CDR3 runs to 14 residues. The germline gives CDR1 GTSNPN, CDR2 SVGIG (reference sequence). The V end lost 0 bases, the J end lost 4 bases, and 13 bases lay between the germline ends.

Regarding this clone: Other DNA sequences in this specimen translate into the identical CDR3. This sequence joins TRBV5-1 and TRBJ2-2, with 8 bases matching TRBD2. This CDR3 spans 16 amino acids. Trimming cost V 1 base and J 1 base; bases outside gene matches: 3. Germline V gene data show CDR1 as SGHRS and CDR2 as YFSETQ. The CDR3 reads CASSLSTSGNTGELFF. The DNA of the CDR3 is TGCGCCAGCAGCTTGAGTACTAGCGGGAACACCGGGGAGCTGTTTTTT.

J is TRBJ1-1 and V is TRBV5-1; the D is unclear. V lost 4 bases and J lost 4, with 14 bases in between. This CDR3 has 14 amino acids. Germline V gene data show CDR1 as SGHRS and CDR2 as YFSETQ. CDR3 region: CASSPRVEGTEAFF. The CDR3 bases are TGCGCCAGCAGCCCGAGAGTGGAGGGCACTGAAGCTTTCTTT.

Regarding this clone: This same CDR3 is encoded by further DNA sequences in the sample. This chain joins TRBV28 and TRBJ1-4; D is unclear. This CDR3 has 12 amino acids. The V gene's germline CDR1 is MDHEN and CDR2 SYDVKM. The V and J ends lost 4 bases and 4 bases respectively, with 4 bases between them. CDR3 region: CASSSSNEKLFF. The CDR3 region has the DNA TGTGCCAGCAGTTCGAGTAATGAAAAACTGTTTTTT.

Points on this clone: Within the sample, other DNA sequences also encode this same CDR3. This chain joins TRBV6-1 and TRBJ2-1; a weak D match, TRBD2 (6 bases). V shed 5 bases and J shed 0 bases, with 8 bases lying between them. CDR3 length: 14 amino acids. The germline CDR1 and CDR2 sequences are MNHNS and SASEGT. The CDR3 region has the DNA TGTGCCAGCAGTAGGGACTCCTCCTACAATGAGCAGTTCTTC. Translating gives CASSRDSSYNEQFF.

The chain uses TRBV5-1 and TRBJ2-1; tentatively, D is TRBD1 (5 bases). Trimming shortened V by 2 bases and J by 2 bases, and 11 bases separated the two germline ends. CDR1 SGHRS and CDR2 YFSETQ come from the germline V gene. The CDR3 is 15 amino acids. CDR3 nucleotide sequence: TGCGCCAGCAGCTTTATGGGGCAGGCCTACAATGAGCAGTTCTTC. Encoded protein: CASSFMGQAYNEQFF.

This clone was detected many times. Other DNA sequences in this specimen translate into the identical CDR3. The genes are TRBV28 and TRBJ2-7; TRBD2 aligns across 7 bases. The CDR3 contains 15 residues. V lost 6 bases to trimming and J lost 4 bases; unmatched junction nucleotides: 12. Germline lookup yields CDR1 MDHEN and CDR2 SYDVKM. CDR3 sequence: CASSSPGTTPYEQYF. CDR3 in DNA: TGTGCCAGCAGCTCCCCCGGGACTACCCCGTACGAGCAGTACTTC.

CDR3 protein: CAWSQASRGSYEQYF. In nucleotides, the CDR3 is TGTGCCTGGAGTCAGGCATCCCGGGGTTCCTACGAGCAGTACTTC. The chain employs TRBV30 and TRBJ2-7, with TRBD2 as a possible D gene (5 bases). Per germline, CDR1 GTSNPN and CDR2 SVGIG (reference sequence). Trimming cost V 2 bases and J 1 base, with 15 bases left between them. The CDR3 length is 15 residues. Full variable domain (remainder filled in from reference TRBV30 and TRBJ2-7): SQTIHQWPATLVQPVGSPLSLECTVEGTSNPNLYWYRQAAGRGLQLLFYSVGIGQISSEVPQNLSASRPQDRQFILSSKKLLLSDSGFYLCAWSQASRGSYEQYFGPGTRLTVT.

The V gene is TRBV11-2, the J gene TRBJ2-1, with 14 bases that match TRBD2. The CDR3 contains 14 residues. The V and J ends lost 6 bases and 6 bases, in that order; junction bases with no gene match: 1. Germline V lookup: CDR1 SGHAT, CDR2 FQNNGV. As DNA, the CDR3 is TGTGCCAGCAGTGGGACTAGCGGGAGCAATGAGCAGTTCTTC. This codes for CASSGTSGSNEQFF. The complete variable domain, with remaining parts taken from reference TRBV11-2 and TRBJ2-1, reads EAGVAQSPRYKIIEKRQSVAFWCNPISGHATLYWYQQILGQGPKLLIQFQNNGVVDDSQLPKDRFSAERLKGVDSTLKIQPAKLEDSAVYLCASSGTSGSNEQFFGPGTRLTVL.

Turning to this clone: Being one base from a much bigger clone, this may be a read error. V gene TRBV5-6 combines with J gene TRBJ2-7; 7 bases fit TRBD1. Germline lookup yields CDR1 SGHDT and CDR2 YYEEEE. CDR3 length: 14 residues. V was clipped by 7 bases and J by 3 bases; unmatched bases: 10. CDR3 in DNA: TGTGCCAGCGGCAAAAGGGACAGCGGCTACGAGCAGTACTTC. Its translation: CASGKRDSGYEQYF.

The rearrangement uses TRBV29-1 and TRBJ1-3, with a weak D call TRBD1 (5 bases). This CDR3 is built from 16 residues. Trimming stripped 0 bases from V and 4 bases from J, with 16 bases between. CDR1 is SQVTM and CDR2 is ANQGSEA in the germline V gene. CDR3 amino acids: CSVEDLGRVNGNTIYF. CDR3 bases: TGCAGCGTTGAAGATCTTGGCAGGGTGAACGGAAACACCATATATTTT.

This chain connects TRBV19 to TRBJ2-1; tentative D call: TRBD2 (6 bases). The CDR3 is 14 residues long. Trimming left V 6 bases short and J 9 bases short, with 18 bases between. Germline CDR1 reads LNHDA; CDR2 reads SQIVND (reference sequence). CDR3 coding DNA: TGTGCCAGTAGGGATCTTTTGCGGGGAATTGAGCAGTTCTTC. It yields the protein CASRDLLRGIEQFF.

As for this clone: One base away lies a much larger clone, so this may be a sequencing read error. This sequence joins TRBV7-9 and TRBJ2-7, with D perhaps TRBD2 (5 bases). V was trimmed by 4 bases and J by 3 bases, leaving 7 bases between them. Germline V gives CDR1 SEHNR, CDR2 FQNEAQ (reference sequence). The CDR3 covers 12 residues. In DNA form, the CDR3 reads TGTGCCAGCAGCTCAGAGGGCTACGAGCAGTACTTC. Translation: CASSSEGYEQYF.